This TCR beta chain came from a study of T cells after yellow fever vaccination. This clonotype was seen a handful of times. Its antigen is unknown. Whole-study results and caveats: A faster peak, day 5 versus 15, was reached by the weaker secondary response.

TCRdb reanalysed the 5' RACE reads using MiXCR and keeps one entry per CDR3 protein. The sample has 620,000 or so distinct CDR3 sequences; around 17% are singletons. The V gene's germline CDR1 is SGHTA and CDR2 FQGTGA. V lost 5 bases to trimming and J lost 10 bases, with 12 bases between them. The CDR3 length is 12 residues. This clonotype was obtained from a man aged 18 to 35 who received the YFV17D yellow fever vaccine. This material consisted of PBMCs, taken 5 days after the first yellow fever vaccination. This chain connects TRBV7-3 to TRBJ2-1, with D possibly matching TRBD1 (6 bases). The CDR3 region is CASSIDRREQFF. The DNA of the CDR3 is TGTGCCAGCAGCATAGACAGGAGAGAGCAGTTCTTC.